Reported below is one TCR beta chain. This specimen belongs to a study of T cells in tuberculosis. Regarding time point: new active TB diagnosis, blood taken before or within 7 days of starting treatment. Clones were read by immunoSEQ multiplex PCR, and TCRdb kept only the in-frame ones, dropping some. The top ten hold about 7.7% of the sample, which has about 35,000 clones, 92% seen once. With 5 bases clipped from V and 0 bases from J, the junction kept 4 bases outside the gene matches. This CDR3 comprises 15 residues. The germline V gene has CDR1 SGHTA and CDR2 FQGTGA. The rearrangement joins TRBV7-3 to TRBJ1-3, with TRBD1 matching 7 bases. The clonotype comes from an adult with tuberculosis. Some clones in this sample may be carry-over from other donors' samples. The sequences come from PBMCs, collected at tuberculosis diagnosis. The CDR3 nucleotides read TGTGCCAGCAGCGAACAGGGGTACTCTGGAAACACCATATATTTT. Translating gives CASSEQGYSGNTIYF.